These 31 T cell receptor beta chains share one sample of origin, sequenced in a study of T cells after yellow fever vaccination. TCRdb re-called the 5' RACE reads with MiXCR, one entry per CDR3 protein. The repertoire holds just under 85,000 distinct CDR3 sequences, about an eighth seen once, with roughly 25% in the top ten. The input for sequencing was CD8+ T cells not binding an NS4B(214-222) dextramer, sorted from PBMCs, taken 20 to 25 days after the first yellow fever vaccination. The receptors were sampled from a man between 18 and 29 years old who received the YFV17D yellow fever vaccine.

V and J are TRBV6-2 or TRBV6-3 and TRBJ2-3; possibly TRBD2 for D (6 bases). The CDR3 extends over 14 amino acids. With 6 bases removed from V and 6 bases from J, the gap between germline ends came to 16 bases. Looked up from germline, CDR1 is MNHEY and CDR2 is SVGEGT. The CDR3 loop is CASSPPGVWDTQYF. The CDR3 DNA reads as TGTGCCAGCAGCCCCCCGGGGGTCTGGGATACGCAGTATTTT.

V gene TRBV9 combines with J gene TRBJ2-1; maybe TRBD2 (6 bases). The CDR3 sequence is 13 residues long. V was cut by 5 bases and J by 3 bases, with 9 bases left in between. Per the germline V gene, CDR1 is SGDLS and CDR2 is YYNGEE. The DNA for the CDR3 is TGTGCCAGCAGTGAGGACTACTACAATGAGCAGTTCTTC. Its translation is CASSEDYYNEQFF.

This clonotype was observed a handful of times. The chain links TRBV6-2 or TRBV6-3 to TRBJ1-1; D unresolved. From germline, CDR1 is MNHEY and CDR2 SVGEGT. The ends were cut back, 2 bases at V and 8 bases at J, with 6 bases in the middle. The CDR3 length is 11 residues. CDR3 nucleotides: TGTGCCAGCAGTTACATTGGGGAAGCTTTCTTT. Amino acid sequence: CASSYIGEAFF.

As DNA, the CDR3 is TGCGCCAGCAGCCAATATAAGCGGGGGCCCTCTGGGGCCAACGTCCTGACTTTC. This gives the protein CASSQYKRGPSGANVLTF. The chain recombines TRBV4-1 with TRBJ2-6; 8 bases agree with TRBD2. CDR1 is MGHRA, CDR2 YSYEKL, per germline. V shed 2 bases, J shed 0 bases, and the junction held 6 bases outside the gene matches. This CDR3 spans 18 amino acids.

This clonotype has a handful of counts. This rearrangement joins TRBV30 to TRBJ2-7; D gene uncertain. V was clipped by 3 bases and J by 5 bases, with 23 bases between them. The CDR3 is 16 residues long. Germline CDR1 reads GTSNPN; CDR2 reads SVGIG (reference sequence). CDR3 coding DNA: TGTGCCTGGAGCCTTTTAGTTCGTTTGGATGCGAACGAGCAGTACTTC. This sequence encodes CAWSLLVRLDANEQYF.

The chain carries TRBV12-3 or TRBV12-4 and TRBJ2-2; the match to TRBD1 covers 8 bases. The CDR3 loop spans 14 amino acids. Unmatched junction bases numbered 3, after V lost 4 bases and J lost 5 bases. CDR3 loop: CASSWTGWTGELFF. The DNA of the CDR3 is TGTGCCAGCAGTTGGACAGGGTGGACCGGGGAGCTGTTTTTT.

The CDR3 region is CASSTGQINEKLFF. The CDR3 bases are TGTGCCAGCAGTACAGGACAGATAAATGAAAAACTGTTTTTT. This sequence joins TRBV27 and TRBJ1-4, with TRBD1 as a possible D gene (6 bases). Trimming shortened V by 5 bases and J by 5 bases, and 12 bases separated the two germline ends. This CDR3 contains 14 residues. Germline CDR1 and CDR2: MNHEY and SMNVEV (reference sequence).

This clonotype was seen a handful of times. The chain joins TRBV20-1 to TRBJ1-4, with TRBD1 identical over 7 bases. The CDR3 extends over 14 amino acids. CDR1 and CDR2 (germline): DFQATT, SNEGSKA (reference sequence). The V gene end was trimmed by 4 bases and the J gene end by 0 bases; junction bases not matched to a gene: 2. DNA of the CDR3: TGCAGTGCTACTGGACAGGCAACTAATGAAAAACTGTTTTTT. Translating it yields CSATGQATNEKLFF.

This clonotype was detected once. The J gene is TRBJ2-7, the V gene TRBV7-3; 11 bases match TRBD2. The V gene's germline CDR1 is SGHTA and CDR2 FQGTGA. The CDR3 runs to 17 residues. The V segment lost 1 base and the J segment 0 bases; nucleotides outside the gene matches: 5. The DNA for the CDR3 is TGTGCCAGCAGCTTAAATTCACTAGCGGGGGTCTCCTACGAGCAGTACGTC. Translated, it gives CASSLNSLAGVSYEQYV.

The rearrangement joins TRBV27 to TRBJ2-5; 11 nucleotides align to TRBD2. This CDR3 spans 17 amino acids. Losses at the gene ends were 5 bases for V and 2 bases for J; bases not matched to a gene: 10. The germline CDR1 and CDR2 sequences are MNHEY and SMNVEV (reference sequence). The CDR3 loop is CASSPPGLADPQETQYF. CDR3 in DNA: TGTGCCAGCAGTCCCCCGGGACTAGCGGATCCACAAGAGACCCAGTACTTC.

In DNA, the CDR3 is TGTGCCAGCAACCCCCGGGTCGCGAACACCGGGGAGCTGTTTTTT. Translating it yields CASNPRVANTGELFF. The rearrangement joins TRBV7-2 to TRBJ2-2; no firm D call. Trimming removed 7 bases from V and 0 bases from J, with 12 bases in between. The CDR3 is made up of 15 amino acids. Germline CDR1 SGHTA, CDR2 FQGNSA. Using reference TRBV7-2 and TRBJ2-2 for the parts outside the CDR3, the full variable domain is GAGVSQSPSNKVTEKGKDVELRCDPISGHTALYWYRQSLGQGLEFLIYFQGNSAPDKSGLPSDRFSAERTGGSVSTLTIQRTQQEDSAVYLCASNPRVANTGELFFGEGSRLTVL.

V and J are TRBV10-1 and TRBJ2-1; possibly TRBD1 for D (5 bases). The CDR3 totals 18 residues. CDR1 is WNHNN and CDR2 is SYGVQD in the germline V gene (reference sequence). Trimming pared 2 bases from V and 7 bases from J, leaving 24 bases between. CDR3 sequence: CASSESFDRAEIYNEQFF. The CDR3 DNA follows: TGCGCCAGCAGTGAGAGTTTCGACAGAGCAGAGATTTATAATGAGCAGTTCTTC.

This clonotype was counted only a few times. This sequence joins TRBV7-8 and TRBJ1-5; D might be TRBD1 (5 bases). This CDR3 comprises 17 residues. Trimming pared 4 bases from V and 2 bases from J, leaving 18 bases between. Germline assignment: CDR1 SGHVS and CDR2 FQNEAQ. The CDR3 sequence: CASSSGSSGEGNQPQHF. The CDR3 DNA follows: TGTGCCAGCAGCTCAGGGAGCTCGGGCGAAGGCAATCAGCCCCAGCATTTT.

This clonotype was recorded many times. Written as DNA, the CDR3 is TGTGCCAGCAGCCCGGACCGTTCTACAGATACGCAGTATTTT. This sequence encodes CASSPDRSTDTQYF. The J gene is TRBJ2-3, the V gene TRBV3-1; D gene unclear. Between the trimmed V and J ends, which lost 4 bases and 3 bases, there was a span of 11 bases. Germline assignment: CDR1 LGHDT and CDR2 YNNKEL (reference sequence). The CDR3 loop spans 14 amino acids.

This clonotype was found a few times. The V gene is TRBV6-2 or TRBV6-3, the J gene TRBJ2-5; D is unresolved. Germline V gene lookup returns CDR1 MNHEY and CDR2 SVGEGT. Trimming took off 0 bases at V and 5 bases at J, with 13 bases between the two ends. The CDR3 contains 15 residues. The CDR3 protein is CASSYSVELRETQYF. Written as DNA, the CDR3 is TGTGCCAGCAGTTACTCGGTGGAATTGAGGGAGACCCAGTACTTC.

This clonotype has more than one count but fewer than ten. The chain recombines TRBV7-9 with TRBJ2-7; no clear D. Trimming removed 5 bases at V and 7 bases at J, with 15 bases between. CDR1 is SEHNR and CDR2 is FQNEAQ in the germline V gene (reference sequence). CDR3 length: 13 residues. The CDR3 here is CASSATIALEQYV. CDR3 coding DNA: TGTGCCAGCAGCGCGACCATCGCCTTGGAGCAGTACGTC.

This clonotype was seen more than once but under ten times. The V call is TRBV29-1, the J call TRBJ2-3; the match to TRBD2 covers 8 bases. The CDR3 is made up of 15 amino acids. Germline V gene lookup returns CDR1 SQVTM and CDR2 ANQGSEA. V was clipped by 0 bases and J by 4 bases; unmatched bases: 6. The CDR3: CSVEDRAGVSDTQYF. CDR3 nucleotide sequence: TGCAGCGTTGAAGACAGAGCGGGGGTATCAGATACGCAGTATTTT.

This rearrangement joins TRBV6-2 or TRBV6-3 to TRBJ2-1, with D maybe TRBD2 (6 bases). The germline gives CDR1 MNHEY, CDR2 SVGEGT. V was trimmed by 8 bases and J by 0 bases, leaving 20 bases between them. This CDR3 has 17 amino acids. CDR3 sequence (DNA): TGTGCCAGCTCTTGGGAGGTGTTAGCGAGCTCCTACAATGAGCAGTTCTTC. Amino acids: CASSWEVLASSYNEQFF.

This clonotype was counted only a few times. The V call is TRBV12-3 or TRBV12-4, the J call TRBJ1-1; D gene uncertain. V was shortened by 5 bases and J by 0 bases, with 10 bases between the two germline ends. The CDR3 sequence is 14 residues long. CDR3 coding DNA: TGTGCCAGCAGTCCGGTAACCATGAACACTGAAGCTTTCTTT. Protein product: CASSPVTMNTEAFF.

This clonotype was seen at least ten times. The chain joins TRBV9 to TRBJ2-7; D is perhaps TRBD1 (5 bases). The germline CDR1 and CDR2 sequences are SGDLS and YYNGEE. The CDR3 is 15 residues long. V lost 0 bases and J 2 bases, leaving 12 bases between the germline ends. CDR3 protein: CASSVGQGLTYEQYF. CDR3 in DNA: TGTGCCAGCAGCGTAGGGCAGGGCTTAACCTACGAGCAGTACTTC.

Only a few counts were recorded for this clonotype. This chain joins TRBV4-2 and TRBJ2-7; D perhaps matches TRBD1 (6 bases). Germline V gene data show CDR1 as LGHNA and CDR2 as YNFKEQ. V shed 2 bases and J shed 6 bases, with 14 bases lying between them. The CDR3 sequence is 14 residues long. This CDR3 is CASSQTTGLSEQYF. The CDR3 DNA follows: TGTGCCAGCAGCCAAACTACAGGGCTAAGCGAGCAGTACTTC.

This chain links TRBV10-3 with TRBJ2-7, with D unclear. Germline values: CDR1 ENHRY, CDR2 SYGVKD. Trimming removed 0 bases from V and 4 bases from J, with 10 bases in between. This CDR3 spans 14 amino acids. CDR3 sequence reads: CAISESFNGYEQYV. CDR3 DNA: TGTGCCATCAGTGAGTCTTTTAATGGGTACGAGCAGTACGTC.

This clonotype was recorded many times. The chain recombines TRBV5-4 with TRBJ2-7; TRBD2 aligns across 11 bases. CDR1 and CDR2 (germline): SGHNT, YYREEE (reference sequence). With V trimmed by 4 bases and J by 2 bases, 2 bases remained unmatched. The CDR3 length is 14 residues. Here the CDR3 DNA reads TGTGCCAGCAGCCTACTAGCGGGGGCCTACGAGCAGTACTTC. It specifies CASSLLAGAYEQYF.

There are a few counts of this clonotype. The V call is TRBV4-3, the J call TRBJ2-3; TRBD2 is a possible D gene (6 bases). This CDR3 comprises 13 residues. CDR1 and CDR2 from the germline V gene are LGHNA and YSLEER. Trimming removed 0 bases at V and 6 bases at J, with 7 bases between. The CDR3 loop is CASSQDRGDTQYF. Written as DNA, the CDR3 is TGCGCCAGCAGCCAAGATCGGGGGGATACGCAGTATTTT.

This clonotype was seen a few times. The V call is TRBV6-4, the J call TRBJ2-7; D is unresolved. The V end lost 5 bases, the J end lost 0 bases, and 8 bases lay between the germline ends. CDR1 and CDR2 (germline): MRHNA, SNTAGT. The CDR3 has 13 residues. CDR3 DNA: TGTGCCAGCAGTTTACAGCCCTCCTACGAGCAGTACTTC. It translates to CASSLQPSYEQYF.

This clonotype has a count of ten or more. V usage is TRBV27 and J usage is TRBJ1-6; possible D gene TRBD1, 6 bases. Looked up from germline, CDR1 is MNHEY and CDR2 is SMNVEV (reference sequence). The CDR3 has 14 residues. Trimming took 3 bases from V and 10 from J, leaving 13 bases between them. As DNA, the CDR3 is TGTGCCAGCAGTTTCGCTGGGGGGGGCTCACCCCTCCACTTT. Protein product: CASSFAGGGSPLHF.

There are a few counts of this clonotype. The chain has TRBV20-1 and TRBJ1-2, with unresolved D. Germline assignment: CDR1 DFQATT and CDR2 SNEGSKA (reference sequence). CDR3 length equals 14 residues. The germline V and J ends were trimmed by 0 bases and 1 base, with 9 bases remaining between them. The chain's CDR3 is CSARDLRDNYGYTF. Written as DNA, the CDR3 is TGCAGTGCTAGAGACCTCCGGGATAACTATGGCTACACCTTC.

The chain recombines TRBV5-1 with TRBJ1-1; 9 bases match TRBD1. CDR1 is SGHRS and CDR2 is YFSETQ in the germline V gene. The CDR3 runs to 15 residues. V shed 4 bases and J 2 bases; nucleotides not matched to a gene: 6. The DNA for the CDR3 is TGCGCCAGCAGCCCGGGACAGGGATTTAACACTGAAGCTTTCTTT. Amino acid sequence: CASSPGQGFNTEAFF.

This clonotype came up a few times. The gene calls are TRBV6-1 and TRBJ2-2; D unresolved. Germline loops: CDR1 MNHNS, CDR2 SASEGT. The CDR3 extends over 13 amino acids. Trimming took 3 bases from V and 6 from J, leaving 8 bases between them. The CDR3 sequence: CASSDRDAGELFF. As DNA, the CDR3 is TGTGCCAGCAGTGACCGCGATGCCGGGGAGCTGTTTTTT.

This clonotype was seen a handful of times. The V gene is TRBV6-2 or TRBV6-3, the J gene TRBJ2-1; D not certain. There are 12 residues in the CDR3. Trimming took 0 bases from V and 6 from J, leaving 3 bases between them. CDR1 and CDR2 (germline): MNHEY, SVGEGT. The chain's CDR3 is CASSYSLNEQFF. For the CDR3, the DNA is TGTGCCAGCAGTTACTCCCTCAATGAGCAGTTCTTC.

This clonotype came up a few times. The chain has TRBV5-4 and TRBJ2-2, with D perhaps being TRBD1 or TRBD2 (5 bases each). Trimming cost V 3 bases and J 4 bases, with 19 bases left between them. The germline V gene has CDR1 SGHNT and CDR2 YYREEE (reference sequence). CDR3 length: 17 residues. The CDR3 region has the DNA TGTGCCAGCAGCTCGGAACCCGGGACGGGGATCACCGGGGAGCTGTTTTTT. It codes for CASSSEPGTGITGELFF.